This is a list of T cell receptor beta chains from one sample in a study of graft-versus-host responses after intestinal transplantation. Repertoires were generated with immunoSEQ multiplex PCR, while TCRdb's copy carries only in-frame clones and drops some. The repertoire holds tens of thousands of clones, with roughly 92% as singletons. The sample consisted of PBMCs, taken about 250 days after intestinal transplant. The receptors stem from a human patient who received an intestinal transplant, so some T cells may come from the graft donor. The CDR3 runs from the conserved cysteine through the conserved F or W. A D gene is named only where the DNA matches it firmly. Some rows mark clone size as missing; the rest say once, few, many or name a class of expanded clone.

CDR3 protein	CDR3 DNA	J gene	D gene	clone size	V gene
CASSLAGTGGRLNTEAFF	TGTGCCAGCAGCTTAGCCGGGACAGGGGGTCGTCTGAACACTGAAGCTTTCTTT	TRBJ1-1	TRBD1	NA	TRBV11-1
CASRYPGDAETQYF	TGTGCCAGCAGGTACCCAGGGGACGCGGAGACCCAGTACTTC	TRBJ2-5	NA	NA	TRBV6-6
CASSQDHITEAFF	TGTGCCAGCAGCCAGGACCATATCACTGAAGCTTTCTTT	TRBJ1-1	NA	NA	TRBV6-5
CASSQDRAGFEKLFF	TGTGCCAGCAGTCAAGACAGGGCGGGGTTTGAAAAACTGTTTTTT	TRBJ1-4	TRBD1	NA	TRBV28
CSIGLAGGPWDNEQFF	TGCAGCATAGGACTAGCGGGAGGCCCCTGGGACAATGAGCAGTTCTTC	TRBJ2-1	TRBD2	NA	TRBV29-1
CASSEGNQPQHF	TGTGCCAGCTCGGAGGGCAATCAGCCCCAGCATTTT	TRBJ1-5	NA	NA	TRBV28
CASTPTGGAISEQFF	TGTGCCAGCACACCGACAGGGGGCGCGATCAGTGAGCAGTTCTTC	TRBJ2-1	TRBD1	NA	TRBV28
CASSQTEAYGYTF	TGTGCCAGCAGCCAAACAGAAGCCTATGGCTACACCTTC	TRBJ1-2	NA	NA	TRBV27
CASSQEIISGRYNEQFF	TGTGCCAGCAGCCAAGAAATCATTAGCGGGAGATACAATGAGCAGTTCTTC	TRBJ2-1	TRBD2	NA	TRBV4-2
CASSLVSSSYNEQFF	TGCGCCAGCAGCTTGGTCAGCAGCTCCTACAATGAGCAGTTCTTC	TRBJ2-1	NA	NA	TRBV5-1
CASSLYQGRRDEQYF	TGCGCCAGCAGCCTATATCAGGGGAGGCGCGACGAGCAGTATTTC	TRBJ2-7	NA	NA	TRBV5-1
CASSIGDRGIYEQYF	TGTGCCAGTAGTATTGGGGACAGGGGAATTTACGAGCAGTACTTC	TRBJ2-7	TRBD1	NA	TRBV19
CASSLLGGNTGELFF	TGTGCCAGCAGCTTATTGGGGGGCAACACCGGGGAGCTGTTTTTT	TRBJ2-2	NA	medium-sized	TRBV7-3
CASSLGDSQYNEQFF	TGTGCCAGCAGCTTAGGGGACAGCCAATACAATGAGCAGTTCTTC	TRBJ2-1	NA	NA	TRBV13
CASSKDGETSPLHF	TGTGCCAGCAGTAAGGACGGGGAGACGTCACCCCTCCACTTT	TRBJ1-6	NA	NA	TRBV6-1
CASSPNEPGEQYF	TGTGCCAGCAGCCCGAACGAACCGGGGGAGCAGTACTTC	TRBJ2-7	NA	once	TRBV5-3